The rows below give T cell receptor beta chains drawn from one sample of a study of shared clonotypes between healthy human individuals. The assay was immunoSEQ multiplex PCR, and TCRdb's table has in-frame clones only and misses some. Of roughly 600,000 clones in the sample, roughly 98% are singletons; the top ten hold roughly 0.29%. Specimen: naive CD8+ T cells sorted from blood. These receptors were collected from a man aged 25-45 years in good health. Both conserved end residues are part of each CDR3. D genes are given only for firm matches. Clone size is stated in some rows and not others, as once, few, many or a class when expanded.

CDR3 length	V gene	D gene	J gene	clone size	CDR3 DNA	CDR3 protein
19	TRBV5-1	TRBD2	TRBJ2-3	-	TGCGCCAGCAGCTTATCCCTACTGGGCGGGAGTTACAGCACAGATACGCAGTATTTT	CASSLSLLGGSYSTDTQYF
14	TRBV6-1	-	TRBJ2-5	-	TGTGCCAGCAGTGTACGCCCGGCTGGAGAGACCCAGTACTTC	CASSVRPAGETQYF
15	TRBV29-1	TRBD1	TRBJ2-5	-	TGCAGCGTCACCAAAAACGACAGGGAAGAAGAGACCCAGTACTTC	CSVTKNDREEETQYF
14	TRBV7-8	-	TRBJ2-7	-	TGTGCCAGCAGCTTCGGACCGAGCTCCTACGAGCAGTACTTC	CASSFGPSSYEQYF
14	TRBV25-1	-	TRBJ2-5	-	TGTGCCAGCAGTGAAGTATTACTCCAAGAGACCCAGTACTTC	CASSEVLLQETQYF
13	TRBV11-2	TRBD2	TRBJ2-3	-	TGTGCCAGCAGCCGGGACTACACAGATACGCAGTATTTT	CASSRDYTDTQYF
13	TRBV19	-	TRBJ2-7	once	TGTGCCAGTAGTATCGGCAGATCCTACGAGCAGTACTTC	CASSIGRSYEQYF
15	TRBV4-1	-	TRBJ2-7	-	TGCGCCAGCAGCCCGGCCGGGACTGCACCTAACGAGCAGTACTTC	CASSPAGTAPNEQYF
13	TRBV19	TRBD2	TRBJ2-1	-	TGTGCCAGTAGTAGGATGAGCGGGGATGAGCAGTTCTTC	CASSRMSGDEQFF
14	TRBV19	TRBD1	TRBJ2-7	-	TGTGCCAGTAGGAAGGGACAGGGTTACCACGAGCAGTACTTC	CASRKGQGYHEQYF
15	TRBV27	TRBD2	TRBJ2-1	-	TGTGCCAGCAGCCCCGGACTAGCGCCCAACAATGAGCAGTTCTTC	CASSPGLAPNNEQFF